A few counts support the clone carrying this T cell receptor (beta chain). Antigen: not known. The sample is drawn from a study of blood T cells in healthy people across ages. Whole-study findings and limits: Significant beta diversity loss was already apparent by age around 36, declining roughly linearly.

V was trimmed by 0 bases and J by 4 bases, leaving 24 bases between them. Per germline, CDR1 DFQATT and CDR2 SNEGSKA (reference sequence). The CDR3 runs to 18 residues. It was with a sample-barcoded 5' primer and a J-beta primer mix that a second PCR of roughly 7 to 12 cycles was run. TCRdb reanalysed the 5' RACE reads using MiXCR and keeps one entry per CDR3 protein. The sample gives about 800,000 distinct CDR3 sequences, about 25% of which show up once; under 4.5% is in the top ten. Separately, the same data were catalogued under a study of T cells of mothers and their children.

The chain uses TRBV20-1 and TRBJ1-1; TRBD1 is a possible D gene (5 bases). Sequencing was done on a sample of blood. The receptor's source is a boy between 10 and 17 years old in good health. The CDR3 sequence is CSARDQRAALSGITEAFF. The CDR3 region has the DNA TGCAGTGCTAGAGACCAAAGAGCCGCTCTCTCAGGGATCACTGAAGCTTTCTTT.